The entry below gives a single TCR beta chain sequence along with its context. Its cognate antigen is unknown. Relying on iRepertoire HTBI primers and Arm-PCR of CDR3 regions, the team built TCR beta libraries. TCRdb re-called the multiplex PCR reads with MiXCR, one entry per CDR3 protein. Of 400,000 to 500,000 distinct CDR3 sequences in the sample, approximately 15% are singletons; the top ten hold approximately 15%. This specimen comes from a study of regulatory T cells in long-lasting Graves disease. Time point in this sample: newly diagnosed GD, antithyroid drugs for less than 3 months. RNA from PBMCs was the source of the TCR library. Enrollment of patients was through an endocrinology department in Xi'an, China. Study-wide results and caveats: New patients shared 950 to 1,000 public clonotypes, fewer than the 2,500 to 3,500 shared by persistent patients. Thyroid tissue went unstudied; only peripheral blood was examined.

This sample was shared with a second study, whose subject was T cells in Graves' hyperthyroidism and ophthalmopathy. This second study notes: First-round RT-PCR of the TCR CDR3 relied on the HTBI primer set.

The sequence was collected from a woman aged 30 to 39 with Graves disease. Sequencing was performed on peripheral blood mononuclear cells (PBMCs), taken at new diagnosis, from a patient treated with antithyroid drugs.

CDR3 in amino acids: CASRTSGRASYEQYF. CDR3 sequence (DNA): TGTGCCAGCAGGACCAGCGGGAGGGCCTCCTACGAGCAGTACTTC. V is TRBV12-3 or TRBV12-4 and J is TRBJ2-7; TRBD2 aligns across 10 bases. This CDR3 is built from 15 residues. J was trimmed by 0 bases and V by 6 bases; bases with no gene match: 5.